This TCR beta chain emerged from a study of cytomegalovirus exposure and HLA in healthy donors. This PCR relied on a set of 60 Vbeta primers and 13 Jbeta primers. Assay: immunoSEQ multiplex PCR; the TCRdb copy retains only in-frame clones and omits some. The sample shows almost 85,000 clones, around 80% of them seen only once. Regarding this clone: Its specificity is unknown.

Among the donors, all were healthy bone marrow donors. CDR1 SGHTA and CDR2 FQGNSA come from the germline V gene. V was clipped by 2 bases and J by 0 bases, with 8 bases between them. The CDR3 runs to 16 residues. Study conclusions and caveats: Earlier analysis found most TCR beta V segments productive about 87% or about 30% of the time.

The receptor was isolated from a male donor in good health and CMV-seropositive. Material for sequencing was PBMCs. The rearrangement joins TRBV7-2 to TRBJ2-6; D not certain. The CDR3 DNA sequence: TGTGCCAGCAGCTTAAGTTCGGGCTCTGGGGCCAACGTCCTGACTTTC. Its translation is CASSLSSGSGANVLTF. The full variable domain, its missing parts supplied by reference TRBV7-2 and TRBJ2-6, is GAGVSQSPSNKVTEKGKDVELRCDPISGHTALYWYRQSLGQGLEFLIYFQGNSAPDKSGLPSDRFSAERTGGSVSTLTIQRTQQEDSAVYLCASSLSSGSGANVLTFGAGSRLTVL.